One and the same sample provided the 17 T cell receptor beta chains below, sequenced in a study of shared clonotypes between healthy human individuals. Clones were read by immunoSEQ multiplex PCR, and TCRdb kept only the in-frame ones, dropping some. The table records 2,500,000 or so clones, approximately 93% of them present only once. The source material was naive CD4+ T cells from PBMCs. Subset: CD45RA+ positively selected. Receptor source: a man younger than 30 in good health. Some clones in this sample may be carry-over from other donors' samples.

V is TRBV19 and J is TRBJ2-2, with D possibly being TRBD1 (6 bases). This CDR3 is 14 amino acids long. Germline CDR1 and CDR2: LNHDA and SQIVND (reference sequence). The V gene lost 7 bases and the J gene lost 7 bases, with 16 bases spanning the gap. The CDR3 sequence is CASKGGKENGELFF. CDR3 DNA: TGTGCCAGTAAAGGGGGAAAGGAGAACGGGGAGCTGTTTTTT.

The chain carries TRBV6-5 and TRBJ1-3; unclear D gene. The CDR3 consists of 15 residues. V lost 6 bases and J lost 0, with 12 bases in between. Germline V gene data show CDR1 as MNHEY and CDR2 as SVGAGI. CDR3 protein: CASRPDGSSGNTIYF. In nucleotides, the CDR3 is TGTGCCAGCAGACCAGACGGGAGCTCTGGAAACACCATATATTTT.

The CDR3 bases are TGTGCCTGGAGGTTGACATCTGGCTACACCTTC. Its protein is CAWRLTSGYTF. The chain has TRBV30 and TRBJ1-2; D is unclear. The germline V and J ends were trimmed by 3 bases and 7 bases, with 9 bases remaining between them. CDR3 length equals 11 residues. Germline CDR1 is GTSNPN and CDR2 is SVGIG (reference sequence). Full variable domain (rest looked up from reference TRBV30 and TRBJ1-2): SQTIHQWPATLVQPVGSPLSLECTVEGTSNPNLYWYRQAAGRGLQLLFYSVGIGQISSEVPQNLSASRPQDRQFILSSKKLLLSDSGFYLCAWRLTSGYTFGSGTRLTVV.

This chain connects TRBV6-6 to TRBJ2-2; maybe TRBD2 (5 bases). The CDR3 totals 15 residues. Germline lookup yields CDR1 MNHNY and CDR2 SVGAGI (reference sequence). Trimming removed 5 bases from V and 5 bases from J, with 15 bases in between. DNA of the CDR3: TGTGCCAGCAGTACGGACTCTTCAAGAACCGGGGAGCTGTTTTTT. Translated, it gives CASSTDSSRTGELFF.

This clone was detected once. The chain combines TRBV7-9 with TRBJ1-4; 8 bases fit TRBD1. Germline V gene data show CDR1 as SEHNR and CDR2 as FQNEAQ (reference sequence). This CDR3 is built from 16 residues. V was clipped by 0 bases and J by 6 bases; unmatched bases: 6. The CDR3 protein is CASSLARTGWHEKLFF. The CDR3 bases are TGTGCCAGCAGCTTAGCGCGGACAGGGTGGCATGAAAAACTGTTTTTT.

V gene TRBV7-9 combines with J gene TRBJ2-1; TRBD2 matches 10 bases. This CDR3 comprises 14 residues. Losses at the gene ends were 2 bases for V and 10 bases for J; bases not matched to a gene: 5. The germline CDR1 and CDR2 sequences are SEHNR and FQNEAQ (reference sequence). The CDR3 DNA reads as TGTGCCAGCAGCTTAATAGCGGGAGGAGGCGAGCAGTTCTTC. This codes for CASSLIAGGGEQFF.

The rearrangement joins TRBV28 to TRBJ2-1; D may be TRBD2 (5 bases). CDR1 is MDHEN, CDR2 SYDVKM, per germline. The CDR3 totals 15 residues. Trimming cost V 2 bases and J 2 bases, with 10 bases left between them. CDR3 DNA: TGTGCCAGCAGTTTAGAGGGATCGGCCTACAATGAGCAGTTCTTC. The encoded protein is CASSLEGSAYNEQFF.

Remarks on this clone: This CDR3 is also generated by other DNA sequences in the sample. The rearrangement links TRBV5-1 to TRBJ2-6; the D gene is possibly TRBD2 (5 bases). Germline CDR1 reads SGHRS; CDR2 reads YFSETQ. The CDR3 spans 16 residues. V lost 4 bases and J lost 0, with 11 bases in between. CDR3 sequence reads: CASSPGRDSGANVLTF. In DNA, the CDR3 is TGCGCCAGCAGCCCAGGACGGGACTCTGGGGCCAACGTCCTGACTTTC. The whole variable domain, remainder taken from reference TRBV5-1 and TRBJ2-6, is KAGVTQTPRYLIKTRGQQVTLSCSPISGHRSVSWYQQTPGQGLQFLFEYFSETQRNKGNFPGRFSGRQFSNSRSEMNVSTLELGDSALYLCASSPGRDSGANVLTFGAGSRLTVL.

The chain combines TRBV27 with TRBJ1-5, with 9 bases that match TRBD1. Germline V gene data show CDR1 as MNHEY and CDR2 as SMNVEV (reference sequence). The CDR3 has 15 residues. With 3 bases clipped from V and 4 bases from J, the junction kept 4 bases outside the gene matches. The CDR3 DNA reads as TGTGCCAGCAGTTTTGGGACAGGGACTAATCAGCCCCAGCATTTT. Translation gives CASSFGTGTNQPQHF.

This clone appeared once. Its ends do not fully match the called genes, so a read error is possible. The CDR3: CASSLVQGNAGELFF. The CDR3 coding sequence is TGTGCCAGCAGCTTAGTCCAAGGGAACGCCGGGGAGCTGTTTTTT. J is TRBJ2-2 and V is TRBV7-2; D call uncertain. The germline V gene has CDR1 SGHTA and CDR2 FQGNSA. The CDR3 sequence is 15 residues long.

CDR3 protein: CASSYRGRAEAFF. CDR3 bases: TGTGCCAGCAGCTACAGGGGGAGGGCTGAAGCTTTCTTT. J is TRBJ1-1 and V is TRBV7-2, with TRBD1 matching 8 bases. The CDR3 contains 13 residues. After removal of 4 bases from V and 6 bases from J, the junction contained 4 bases not matched to a gene. Germline CDR1 is SGHTA and CDR2 is FQGNSA.

This chain joins TRBV4-1 and TRBJ1-4; unclear D gene. Per germline, CDR1 MGHRA and CDR2 YSYEKL. Trimming shortened V by 6 bases and J by 0 bases, and 14 bases separated the two germline ends. The CDR3 has 16 amino acids. The CDR3 reads CASSQIGPATNEKLFF. Here the CDR3 DNA reads TGCGCCAGCAGTCAAATCGGACCGGCAACTAATGAAAAACTGTTTTTT.

The CDR3 nucleotides read TGTGCCACGCTAAAAGCAGGGGATACGCAGTATTTT. Encoded protein: CATLKAGDTQYF. The chain joins TRBV10-3 to TRBJ2-3; D may be TRBD1 (5 bases). CDR3 length: 12 amino acids. Trimming took 10 bases from V and 6 from J, leaving 14 bases between them. Germline loops: CDR1 ENHRY, CDR2 SYGVKD.

The chain uses TRBV6-5 and TRBJ1-6, with a tentative D call TRBD1 (5 bases). Germline assignment: CDR1 MNHEY and CDR2 SVGAGI. CDR3 length: 14 amino acids. Trimming stripped 6 bases from V and 6 bases from J, with 12 bases between. CDR3 nucleotide sequence: TGTGCCAGCAGGTCCAGACAGAGTAATTCACCCCTCCACTTT. It yields the protein CASRSRQSNSPLHF.

The CDR3 coding sequence is TGTGCCAGCAGTTCCCGACAGGGGACACCCCACACAGATACGCAGTATTTT. This sequence encodes CASSSRQGTPHTDTQYF. This chain joins TRBV27 and TRBJ2-3; 8 nucleotides match TRBD1. The ends lost 4 bases at V and 2 bases at J; junction bases unmatched: 11. CDR1 MNHEY and CDR2 SMNVEV come from the germline V gene (reference sequence). This CDR3 spans 17 amino acids.

The chain joins TRBV19 to TRBJ2-1; D is unclear. The length of the CDR3 is 15 residues. Germline V gene data show CDR1 as LNHDA and CDR2 as SQIVND (reference sequence). V was cut by 4 bases and J by 4 bases, with 14 bases left in between. CDR3 DNA sequence: TGTGCCAGTAGTACCAACAAGTGGAGTTACAATGAGCAGTTCTTC. This encodes CASSTNKWSYNEQFF.

The table lists this clone with a count of one. J is TRBJ2-7 and V is TRBV28; 7 bases align to TRBD1. The J segment lost 0 bases and the V segment lost 7 bases, leaving 9 bases of the junction unmatched. The CDR3 spans 15 residues. Germline CDR1 MDHEN, CDR2 SYDVKM. The DNA of the CDR3 is TGTGCCAGCAAAAGTGGACAGGTCCGCTCCTACGAGCAGTACTTC. Translated, it gives CASKSGQVRSYEQYF. Together with reference TRBV28 and TRBJ2-7, the CDR3 gives the full variable domain: DVKVTQSSRYLVKRTGEKVFLECVQDMDHENMFWYRQDPGLGLRLIYFSYDVKMKEKGDIPEGYSVSREKKERFSLILESASTNQTSMYLCASKSGQVRSYEQYFGPGTRLTVT.